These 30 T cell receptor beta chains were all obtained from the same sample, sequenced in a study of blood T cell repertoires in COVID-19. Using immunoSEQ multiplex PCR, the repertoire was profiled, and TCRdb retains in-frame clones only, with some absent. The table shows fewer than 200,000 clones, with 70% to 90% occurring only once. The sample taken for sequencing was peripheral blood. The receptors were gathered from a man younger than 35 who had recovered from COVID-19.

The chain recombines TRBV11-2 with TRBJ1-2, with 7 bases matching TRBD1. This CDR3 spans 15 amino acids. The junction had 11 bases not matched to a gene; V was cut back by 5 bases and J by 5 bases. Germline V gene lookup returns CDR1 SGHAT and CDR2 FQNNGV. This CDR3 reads CASSVTGTEPYGYTF. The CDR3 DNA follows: TGTGCCAGCAGCGTAACCGGGACAGAACCTTATGGCTACACCTTC.

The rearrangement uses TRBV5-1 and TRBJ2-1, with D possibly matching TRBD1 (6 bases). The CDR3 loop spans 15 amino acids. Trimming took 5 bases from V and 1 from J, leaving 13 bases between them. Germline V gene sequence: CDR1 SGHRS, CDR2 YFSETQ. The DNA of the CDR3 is TGCGCCAGCAGACCCAGCCAGGGGTCCTACAATGAGCAGTTCTTC. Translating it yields CASRPSQGSYNEQFF.

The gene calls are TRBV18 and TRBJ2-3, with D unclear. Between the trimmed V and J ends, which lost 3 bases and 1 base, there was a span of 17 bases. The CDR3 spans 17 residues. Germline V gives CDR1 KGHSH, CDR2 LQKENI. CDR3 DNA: TGTGCCAGCTCACCGGAGTGGCCGAATCCACGCACAGATACGCAGTATTTT. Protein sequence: CASSPEWPNPRTDTQYF.

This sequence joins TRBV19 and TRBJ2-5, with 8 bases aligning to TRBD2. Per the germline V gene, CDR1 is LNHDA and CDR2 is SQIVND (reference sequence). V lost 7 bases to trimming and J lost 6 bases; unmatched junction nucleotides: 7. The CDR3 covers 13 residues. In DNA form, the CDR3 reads TGTGCCAGTAACGGGGGGGGCGTGAAGACCCAGTACTTC. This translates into CASNGGGVKTQYF.

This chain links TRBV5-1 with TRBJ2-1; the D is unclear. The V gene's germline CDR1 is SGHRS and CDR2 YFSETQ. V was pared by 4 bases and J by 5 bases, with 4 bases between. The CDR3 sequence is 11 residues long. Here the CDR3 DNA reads TGCGCCAGCAGCCAGAACAATGAGCAGTTCTTC. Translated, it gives CASSQNNEQFF.

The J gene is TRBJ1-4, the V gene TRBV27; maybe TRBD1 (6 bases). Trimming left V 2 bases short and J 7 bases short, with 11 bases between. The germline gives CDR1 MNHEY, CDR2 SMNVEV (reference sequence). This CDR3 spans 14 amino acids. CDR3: CASSLQGFAEKLFF. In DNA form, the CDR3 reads TGTGCCAGCAGTTTACAGGGGTTTGCTGAAAAACTGTTTTTT.

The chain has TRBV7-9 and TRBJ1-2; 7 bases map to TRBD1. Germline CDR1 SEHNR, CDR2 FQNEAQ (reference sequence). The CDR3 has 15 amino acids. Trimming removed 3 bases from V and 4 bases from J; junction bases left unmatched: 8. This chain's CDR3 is CASSFQEGAGYGYTF. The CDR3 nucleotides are TGTGCCAGCAGCTTTCAGGAGGGGGCAGGCTATGGCTACACCTTC.

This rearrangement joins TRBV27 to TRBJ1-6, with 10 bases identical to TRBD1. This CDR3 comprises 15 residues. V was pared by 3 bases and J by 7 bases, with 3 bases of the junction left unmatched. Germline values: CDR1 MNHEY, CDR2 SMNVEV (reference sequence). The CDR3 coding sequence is TGTGCCAGCAGTTTTTCGACAGGGGGCAATTCACCCCTCCACTTT. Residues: CASSFSTGGNSPLHF.

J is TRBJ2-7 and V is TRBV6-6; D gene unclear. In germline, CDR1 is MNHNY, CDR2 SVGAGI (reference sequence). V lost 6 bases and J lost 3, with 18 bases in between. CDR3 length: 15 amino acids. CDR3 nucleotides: TGTGCCAGCAGGCAGCTAAAACCGACGGGCTACGAGCAGTACTTC. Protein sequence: CASRQLKPTGYEQYF.

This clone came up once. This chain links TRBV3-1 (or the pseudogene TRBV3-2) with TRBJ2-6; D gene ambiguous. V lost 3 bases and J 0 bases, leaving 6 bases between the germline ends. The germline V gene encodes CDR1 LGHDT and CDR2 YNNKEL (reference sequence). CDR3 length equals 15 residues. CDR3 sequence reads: CASSHLGSGANVLTF. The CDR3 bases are TGTGCCAGCAGCCACCTAGGCTCTGGGGCCAACGTCCTGACTTTC.

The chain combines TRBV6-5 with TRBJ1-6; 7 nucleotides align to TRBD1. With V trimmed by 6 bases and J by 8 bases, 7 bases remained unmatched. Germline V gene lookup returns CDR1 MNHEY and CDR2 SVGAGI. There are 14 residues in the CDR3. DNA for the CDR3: TGTGCCAGCAGCCTAGACAGGGAATATTCACCCCTCCACTTT. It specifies CASSLDREYSPLHF.

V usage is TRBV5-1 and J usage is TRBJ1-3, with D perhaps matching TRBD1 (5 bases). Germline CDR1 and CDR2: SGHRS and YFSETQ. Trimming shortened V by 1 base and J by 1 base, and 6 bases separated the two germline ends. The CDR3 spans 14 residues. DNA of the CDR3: TGCGCCAGCAGCTTGCAGGGATCTGGAAACACCATATATTTT. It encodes CASSLQGSGNTIYF.

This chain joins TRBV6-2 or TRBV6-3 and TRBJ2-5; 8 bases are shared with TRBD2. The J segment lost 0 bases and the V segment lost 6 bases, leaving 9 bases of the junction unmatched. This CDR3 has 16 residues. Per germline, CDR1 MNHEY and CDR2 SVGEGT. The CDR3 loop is CASSPVSGRDQETQYF. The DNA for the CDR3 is TGTGCCAGCAGCCCCGTCTCCGGGAGGGACCAAGAGACCCAGTACTTC.

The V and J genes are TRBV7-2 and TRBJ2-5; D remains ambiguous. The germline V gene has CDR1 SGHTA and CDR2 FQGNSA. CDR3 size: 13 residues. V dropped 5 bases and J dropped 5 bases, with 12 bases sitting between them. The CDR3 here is CASSPVWRETQYF. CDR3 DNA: TGTGCCAGCAGCCCGGTATGGCGGGAGACCCAGTACTTC.

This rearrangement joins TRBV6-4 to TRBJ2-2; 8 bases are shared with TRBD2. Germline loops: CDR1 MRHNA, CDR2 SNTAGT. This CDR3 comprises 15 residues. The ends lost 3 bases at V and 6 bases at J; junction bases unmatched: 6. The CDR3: CASSEDSGMAGELFF. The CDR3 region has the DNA TGTGCCAGCAGTGAAGATAGCGGGATGGCCGGGGAGCTGTTTTTT.

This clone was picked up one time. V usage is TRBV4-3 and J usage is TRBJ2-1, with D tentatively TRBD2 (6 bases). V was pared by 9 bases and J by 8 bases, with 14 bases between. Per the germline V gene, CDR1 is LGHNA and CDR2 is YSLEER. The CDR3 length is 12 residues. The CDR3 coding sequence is TGCGCCAGAGTGACTAGTGGCGATGAGCAGTTCTTC. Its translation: CARVTSGDEQFF.

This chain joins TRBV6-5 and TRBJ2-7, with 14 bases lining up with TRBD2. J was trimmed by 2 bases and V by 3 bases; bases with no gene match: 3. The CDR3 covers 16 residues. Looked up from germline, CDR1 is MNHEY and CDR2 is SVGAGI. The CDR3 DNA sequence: TGTGCCAGCAGTTATGGGACTAGCGGGGGCACCTACGAGCAGTACTTC. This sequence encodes CASSYGTSGGTYEQYF.

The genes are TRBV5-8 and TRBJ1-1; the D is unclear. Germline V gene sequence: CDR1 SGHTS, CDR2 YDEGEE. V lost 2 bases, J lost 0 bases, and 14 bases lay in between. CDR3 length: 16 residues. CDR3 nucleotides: TGTGCCAGCAGCTTAAGGTCCGGGGTCCTGAACACTGAAGCTTTCTTT. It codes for CASSLRSGVLNTEAFF.

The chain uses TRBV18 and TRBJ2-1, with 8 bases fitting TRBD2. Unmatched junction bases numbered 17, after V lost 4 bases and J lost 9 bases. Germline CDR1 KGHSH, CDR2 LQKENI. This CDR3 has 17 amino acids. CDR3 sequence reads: CASSLQGLSGIGSEQFF. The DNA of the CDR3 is TGTGCCAGCTCACTGCAAGGGCTTAGCGGGATAGGTAGTGAGCAGTTCTTC.

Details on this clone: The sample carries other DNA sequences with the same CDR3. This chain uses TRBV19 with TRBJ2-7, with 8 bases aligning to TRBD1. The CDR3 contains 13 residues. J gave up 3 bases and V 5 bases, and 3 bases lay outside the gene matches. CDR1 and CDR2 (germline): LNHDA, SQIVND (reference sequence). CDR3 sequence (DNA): TGTGCCAGTAGTCGACAGGGGAGCTACGAGCAGTACTTC. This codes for CASSRQGSYEQYF.

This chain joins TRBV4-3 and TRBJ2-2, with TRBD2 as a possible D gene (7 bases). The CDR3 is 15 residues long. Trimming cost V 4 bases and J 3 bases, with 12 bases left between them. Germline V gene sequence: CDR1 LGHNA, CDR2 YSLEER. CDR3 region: CASSPGGSYTGELFF. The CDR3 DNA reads TGCGCCAGCAGCCCGGGGGGCAGCTACACCGGGGAGCTGTTTTTT.

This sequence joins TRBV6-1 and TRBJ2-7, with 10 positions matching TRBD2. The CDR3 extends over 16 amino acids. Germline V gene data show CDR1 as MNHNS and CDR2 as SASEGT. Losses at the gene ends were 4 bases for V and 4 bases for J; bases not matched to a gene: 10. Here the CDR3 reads CASSGVGLAAAYEQYF. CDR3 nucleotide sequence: TGTGCCAGCAGTGGGGTAGGACTAGCGGCAGCTTACGAGCAGTACTTC.

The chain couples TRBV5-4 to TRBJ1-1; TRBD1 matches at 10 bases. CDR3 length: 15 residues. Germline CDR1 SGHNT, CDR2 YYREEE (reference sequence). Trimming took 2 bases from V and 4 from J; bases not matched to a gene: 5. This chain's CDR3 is CASSLLDRGGTEAFF. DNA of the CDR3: TGTGCCAGCAGCTTATTGGACAGGGGGGGCACTGAAGCTTTCTTT.

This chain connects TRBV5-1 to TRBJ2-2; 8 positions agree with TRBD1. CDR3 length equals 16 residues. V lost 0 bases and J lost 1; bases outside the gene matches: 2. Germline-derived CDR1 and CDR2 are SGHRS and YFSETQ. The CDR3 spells CASSLGQGMNTGELFF. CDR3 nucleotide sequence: TGCGCCAGCAGCTTGGGACAGGGGATGAACACCGGGGAGCTGTTTTTT.

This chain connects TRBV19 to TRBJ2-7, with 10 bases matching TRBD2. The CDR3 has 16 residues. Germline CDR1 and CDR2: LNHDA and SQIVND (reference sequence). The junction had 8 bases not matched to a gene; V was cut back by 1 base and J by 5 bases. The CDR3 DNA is TGTGCCAGTAGTATAGCTAGGACTAGCGGCCTGGACGAGCAGTACTTC. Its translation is CASSIARTSGLDEQYF.

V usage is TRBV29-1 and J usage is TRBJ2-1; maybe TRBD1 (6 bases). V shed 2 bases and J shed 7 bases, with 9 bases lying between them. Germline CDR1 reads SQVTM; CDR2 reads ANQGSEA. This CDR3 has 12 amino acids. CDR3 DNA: TGCAGCGTTGAATTTAGGGGGAATGAGCAGTTCTTC. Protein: CSVEFRGNEQFF.

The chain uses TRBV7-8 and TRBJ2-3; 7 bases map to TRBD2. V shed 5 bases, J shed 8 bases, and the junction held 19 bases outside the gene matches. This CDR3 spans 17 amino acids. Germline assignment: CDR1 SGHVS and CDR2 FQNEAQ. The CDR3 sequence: CASSLSKVSSGAVTQYF. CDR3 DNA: TGTGCCAGCAGCCTCAGTAAGGTCTCTAGCGGTGCTGTTACGCAGTATTTT. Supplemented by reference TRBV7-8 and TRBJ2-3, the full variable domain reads GAGVSQSPRYKVAKRGQDVALRCDPISGHVSLFWYQQALGQGPEFLTYFQNEAQLDKSGLPSDRFFAERPEGSVSTLKIQRTQQEDSAVYLCASSLSKVSSGAVTQYFGPGTRLTVL.

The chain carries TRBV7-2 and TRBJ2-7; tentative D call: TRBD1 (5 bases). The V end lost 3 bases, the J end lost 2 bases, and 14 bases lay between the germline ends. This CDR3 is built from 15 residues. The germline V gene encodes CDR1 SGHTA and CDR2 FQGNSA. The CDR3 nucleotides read TGTGCCAGCAGCTTCTGGGCACAGGTAACCTACGAGCAGTACTTC. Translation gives CASSFWAQVTYEQYF.

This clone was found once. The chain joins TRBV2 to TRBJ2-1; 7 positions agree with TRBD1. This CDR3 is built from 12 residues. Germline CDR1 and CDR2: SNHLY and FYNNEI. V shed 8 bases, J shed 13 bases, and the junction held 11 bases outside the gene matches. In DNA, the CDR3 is TGTGCCAGCTTCGGTCTAAGGGACAGACAGTTCTTC. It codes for CASFGLRDRQFF.

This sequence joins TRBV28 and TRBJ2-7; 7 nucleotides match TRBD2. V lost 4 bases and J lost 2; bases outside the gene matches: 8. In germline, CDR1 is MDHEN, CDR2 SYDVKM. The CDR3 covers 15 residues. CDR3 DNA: TGTGCCAGCAGTTCGGCCGGGACTACAACCTACGAGCAGTACTTC. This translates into CASSSAGTTTYEQYF.